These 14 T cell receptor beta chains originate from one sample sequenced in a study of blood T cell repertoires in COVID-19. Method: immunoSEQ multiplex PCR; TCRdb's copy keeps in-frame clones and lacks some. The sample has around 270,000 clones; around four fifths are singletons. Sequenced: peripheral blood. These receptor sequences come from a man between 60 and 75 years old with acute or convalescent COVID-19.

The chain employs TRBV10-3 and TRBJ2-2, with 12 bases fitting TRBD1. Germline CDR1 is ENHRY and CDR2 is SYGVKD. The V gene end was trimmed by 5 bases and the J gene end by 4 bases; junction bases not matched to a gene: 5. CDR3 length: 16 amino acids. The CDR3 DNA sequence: TGTGCCATCAGTTACGGGACAGGGGGCCGCACCGGGGAGCTGTTTTTT. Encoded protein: CAISYGTGGRTGELFF.

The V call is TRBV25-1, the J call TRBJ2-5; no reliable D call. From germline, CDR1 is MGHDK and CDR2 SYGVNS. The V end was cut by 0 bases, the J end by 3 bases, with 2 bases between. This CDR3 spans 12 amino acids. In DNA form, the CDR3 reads TGTGCCAGCAGTGAATATAAAGAGACCCAGTACTTC. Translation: CASSEYKETQYF.

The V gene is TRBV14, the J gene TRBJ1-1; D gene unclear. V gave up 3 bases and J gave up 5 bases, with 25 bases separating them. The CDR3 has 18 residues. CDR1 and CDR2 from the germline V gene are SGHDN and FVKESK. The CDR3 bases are TGTGCCAGCAGCCACCGGAGGGCTGACCGAGTCGGTTGGACTGAAGCTTTCTTT. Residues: CASSHRRADRVGWTEAFF.

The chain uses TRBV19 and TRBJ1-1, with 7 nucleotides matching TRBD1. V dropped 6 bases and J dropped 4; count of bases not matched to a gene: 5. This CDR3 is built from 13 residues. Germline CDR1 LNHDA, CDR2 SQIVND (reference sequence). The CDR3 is CASRGGSSTEAFF. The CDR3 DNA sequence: TGTGCCAGTAGAGGGGGCTCGAGCACTGAAGCTTTCTTT.

The CDR3 DNA is TGCGCCAGCAGCCAAGAATTGGGAGACGGGTCCTACGAGCAGTACTTC. It is translated as CASSQELGDGSYEQYF. The gene calls are TRBV4-1 and TRBJ2-7; D is perhaps TRBD2 (5 bases). CDR3 size: 16 residues. Looked up from germline, CDR1 is MGHRA and CDR2 is YSYEKL. Trimming removed 0 bases at V and 1 base at J, with 13 bases between.

The CDR3 is CASSGDLVREAQYF. CDR3 DNA sequence: TGTGCCAGCAGCGGAGACTTAGTACGGGAGGCCCAGTACTTC. This sequence joins TRBV9 and TRBJ2-5; TRBD2 agrees at 7 bases. The trim removed 3 bases at V and 9 bases at J, leaving 11 bases unmatched. In germline, CDR1 is SGDLS, CDR2 YYNGEE. This CDR3 is 14 amino acids long.

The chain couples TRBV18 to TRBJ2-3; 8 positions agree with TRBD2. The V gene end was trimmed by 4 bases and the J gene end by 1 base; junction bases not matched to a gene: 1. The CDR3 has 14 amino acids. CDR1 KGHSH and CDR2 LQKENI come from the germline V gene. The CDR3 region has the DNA TGTGCCAGCTCACAGGGACTAGGCACAGATACGCAGTATTTT. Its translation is CASSQGLGTDTQYF.

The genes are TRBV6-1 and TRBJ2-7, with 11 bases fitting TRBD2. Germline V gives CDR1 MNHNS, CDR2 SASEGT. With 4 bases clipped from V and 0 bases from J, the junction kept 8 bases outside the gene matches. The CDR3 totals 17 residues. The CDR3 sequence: CASSARTSGPLSYEQYF. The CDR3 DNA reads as TGTGCCAGCAGTGCCAGGACTAGCGGGCCGCTCTCCTACGAGCAGTACTTC.

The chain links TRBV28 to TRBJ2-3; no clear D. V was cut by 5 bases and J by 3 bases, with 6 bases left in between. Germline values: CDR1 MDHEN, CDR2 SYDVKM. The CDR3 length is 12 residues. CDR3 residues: CASSMQTDTQYF. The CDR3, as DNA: TGTGCCAGCAGTATGCAGACAGATACGCAGTATTTT.

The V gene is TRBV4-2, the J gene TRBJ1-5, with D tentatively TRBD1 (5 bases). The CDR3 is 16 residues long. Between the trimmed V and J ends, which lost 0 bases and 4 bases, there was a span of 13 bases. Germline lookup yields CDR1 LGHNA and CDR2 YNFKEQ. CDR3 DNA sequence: TGTGCCAGCAGCCAAGAAAAGGGGCAAACGAATCAGCCCCAGCATTTT. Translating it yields CASSQEKGQTNQPQHF.

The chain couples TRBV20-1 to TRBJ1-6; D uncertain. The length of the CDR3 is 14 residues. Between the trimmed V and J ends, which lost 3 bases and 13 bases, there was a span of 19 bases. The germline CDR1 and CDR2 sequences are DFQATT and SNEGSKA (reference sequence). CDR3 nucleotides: TGCAGTGCTAGTCCCCTCGGGAGCTCGGGCCCCCTCCACTTT. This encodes CSASPLGSSGPLHF.

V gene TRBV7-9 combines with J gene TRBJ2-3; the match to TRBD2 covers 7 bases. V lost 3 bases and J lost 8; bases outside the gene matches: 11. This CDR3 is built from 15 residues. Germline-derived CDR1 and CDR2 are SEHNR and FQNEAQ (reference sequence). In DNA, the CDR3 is TGTGCCAGCAGCTTTAACGAGCGGGGCCTGGGTACGCAGTATTTT. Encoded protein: CASSFNERGLGTQYF.

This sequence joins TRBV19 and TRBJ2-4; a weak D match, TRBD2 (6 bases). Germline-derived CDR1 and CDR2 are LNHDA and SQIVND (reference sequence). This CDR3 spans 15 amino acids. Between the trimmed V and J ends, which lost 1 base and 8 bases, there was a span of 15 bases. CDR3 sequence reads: CASSIGRVGEDIQYF. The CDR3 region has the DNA TGTGCCAGTAGTATAGGACGGGTGGGGGAGGACATTCAGTACTTC.

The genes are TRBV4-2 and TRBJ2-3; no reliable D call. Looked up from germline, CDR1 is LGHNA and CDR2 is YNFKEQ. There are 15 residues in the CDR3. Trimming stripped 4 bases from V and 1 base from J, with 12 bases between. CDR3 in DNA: TGTGCCAGCAGCCTTATCCTGGGCGGCACAGATACGCAGTATTTT. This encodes CASSLILGGTDTQYF.